What follows are 29 T cell receptor beta chains derived from one specimen sequenced in a study of blood T cell repertoires in COVID-19. Clones were sequenced by immunoSEQ multiplex PCR, and TCRdb holds only the in-frame ones, with some missing. The sample holds some 340,000 clones; around 82% are singletons and the top ten take approximately 3%. Sequencing was carried out using peripheral blood. The receptors here all came from a man aged 25 to 40 with active or convalescent COVID-19.

This clone was observed a single time. The chain has TRBV5-1 and TRBJ2-1; 9 nucleotides align to TRBD2. Germline V gene lookup returns CDR1 SGHRS and CDR2 YFSETQ. V lost 2 bases, J lost 1 base, and 4 bases stayed unmatched. This CDR3 is 16 amino acids long. CDR3 protein: CASSFLAGRSYNEQFF. The CDR3 DNA reads as TGCGCCAGCAGCTTCCTAGCGGGGCGGTCCTACAATGAGCAGTTCTTC.

The rearrangement links TRBV6-5 to TRBJ1-2; 9 nucleotides match TRBD1. Germline assignment: CDR1 MNHEY and CDR2 SVGAGI. With 5 bases clipped from V and 5 bases from J, the junction kept 9 bases outside the gene matches. The CDR3 loop spans 15 amino acids. CDR3 residues: CASSPGQGGRYGYTF. CDR3 nucleotides: TGTGCCAGCAGTCCGGGACAGGGTGGGAGGTATGGCTACACCTTC.

In DNA form, the CDR3 reads TGTGCCAGCCGAGAGACTAGCGGGAGCCGCAGCTCCTACAATGAGCAGTTCTTC. It encodes CASRETSGSRSSYNEQFF. The chain employs TRBV25-1 and TRBJ2-1, with 12 bases aligning to TRBD2. J was trimmed by 0 bases and V by 8 bases; bases with no gene match: 11. This CDR3 has 18 residues. Germline assignment: CDR1 MGHDK and CDR2 SYGVNS.

This clone was seen a few times. This chain connects TRBV19 to TRBJ2-2; no firm D call. The V gene's germline CDR1 is LNHDA and CDR2 SQIVND (reference sequence). With 2 bases removed from V and 6 bases from J, the gap between germline ends came to 10 bases. There are 14 residues in the CDR3. The CDR3 DNA is TGTGCCAGTAGTATATGGCAGGCCTCCGGGGAGCTGTTTTTT. This codes for CASSIWQASGELFF.

The chain joins TRBV9 to TRBJ2-1, with 9 bases fitting TRBD2. The length of the CDR3 is 16 residues. V shed 0 bases and J 8 bases; nucleotides not matched to a gene: 9. From germline, CDR1 is SGDLS and CDR2 YYNGEE. The CDR3 DNA is TGTGCCAGCAGCGTAGTCGGTTTAGCGGGAGCCGATGAGCAGTTCTTC. It yields the protein CASSVVGLAGADEQFF.

This clone was seen more than once but under ten times. The chain couples TRBV19 to TRBJ1-5; TRBD1 aligns across 7 bases. CDR3 size: 13 residues. V lost 4 bases and J lost 8; bases outside the gene matches: 5. CDR1 is LNHDA, CDR2 SQIVND, per germline (reference sequence). The CDR3, as DNA: TGTGCCAGTAGTACAGGGGGAGTGGAGCCCCAGCATTTT. Amino acid sequence: CASSTGGVEPQHF.

The gene calls are TRBV30 and TRBJ1-2; D is perhaps TRBD1 (6 bases). The germline V gene has CDR1 GTSNPN and CDR2 SVGIG (reference sequence). This CDR3 is built from 11 residues. The V gene lost 5 bases and the J gene lost 3 bases, with 7 bases spanning the gap. The CDR3 region is CAWGQYYGYTF. In DNA form, the CDR3 reads TGTGCCTGGGGACAGTACTATGGCTACACCTTC.

The chain is built from TRBV12-3 or TRBV12-4 and TRBJ1-5, with 7 positions matching TRBD1. The CDR3 spans 13 residues. Unmatched junction bases numbered 6, after V lost 6 bases and J lost 7 bases. The CDR3 nucleotides are TGTGCCAGCAGCCCGACAGGGAACCAGCCCCAGCATTTT. This sequence encodes CASSPTGNQPQHF.

The rearrangement uses TRBV9 and TRBJ1-5, with D possibly being TRBD1 (5 bases). CDR1 is SGDLS and CDR2 is YYNGEE in the germline V gene. V was shortened by 4 bases and J by 7 bases, with 15 bases between the two germline ends. The CDR3 sequence is 14 residues long. In DNA form, the CDR3 reads TGTGCCAGCAGCCCGGACGTCGGGGGGCAGCCCCAGCATTTT. Encoded protein: CASSPDVGGQPQHF.

The rearrangement links TRBV24-1 to TRBJ2-1, with a tentative D call TRBD2 (5 bases). The germline V gene encodes CDR1 KGHDR and CDR2 SFDVKD. There are 14 residues in the CDR3. V gave up 3 bases and J gave up 6 bases, with 11 bases separating them. CDR3: CATSDPPAGNEQFF. The CDR3 DNA sequence: TGTGCCACCAGTGATCCCCCCGCGGGCAATGAGCAGTTCTTC.

The rearrangement links TRBV4-2 to TRBJ2-1; 7 bases are a match to TRBD2. The CDR3 has 17 residues. Germline V lookup: CDR1 LGHNA, CDR2 YNFKEQ. J gave up 4 bases and V 0 bases, and 9 bases lay outside the gene matches. The CDR3 DNA is TGTGCCAGCAGCCAAGATCTGGCAGCGGGGCTTTACAATGAGCAGTTCTTC. It translates to CASSQDLAAGLYNEQFF.

This clone was observed a handful of times. The rearrangement uses TRBV24-1 and TRBJ2-5; TRBD1 might be the D (5 bases). Trimming removed 4 bases at V and 4 bases at J, with 18 bases between. The germline V gene encodes CDR1 KGHDR and CDR2 SFDVKD. This CDR3 has 16 residues. The CDR3 region has the DNA TGTGCCACCAGTGAAGGAAGGATAACCCAGGGAGAGACCCAGTACTTC. Protein: CATSEGRITQGETQYF.

The chain employs TRBV18 and TRBJ2-7, with D perhaps matching TRBD2 (6 bases). V lost 1 base, J lost 3 bases, and 13 bases lay in between. The CDR3 has 15 residues. The germline CDR1 and CDR2 sequences are KGHSH and LQKENI. CDR3 residues: CASSPRPGDGYEQYF. For the CDR3, the DNA is TGTGCCAGCTCACCACGACCGGGAGACGGCTACGAGCAGTACTTC.

The gene calls are TRBV12-3 or TRBV12-4 and TRBJ1-1; D uncertain. Trimming cost V 6 bases and J 2 bases, with 10 bases left between them. There are 13 residues in the CDR3. CDR3: CASSQAHNTEAFF. CDR3 sequence (DNA): TGTGCCAGCAGCCAGGCCCACAACACTGAAGCTTTCTTT.

The J gene is TRBJ1-1, the V gene TRBV7-3; unclear D gene. Trimming stripped 5 bases from V and 1 base from J, with 8 bases between. The CDR3 sequence is 13 residues long. Germline V gives CDR1 SGHTA, CDR2 FQGTGA. The CDR3 sequence: CASSPQSNTEAFF. CDR3 coding DNA: TGTGCCAGCAGCCCCCAGTCGAACACTGAAGCTTTCTTT. The full variable domain, in which reference TRBV7-3 and TRBJ1-1 provide the parts outside the CDR3, is GAGVSQTPSNKVTEKGKYVELRCDPISGHTALYWYRQSLGQGPEFLIYFQGTGAADDSGLPNDRFFAVRPEGSVSTLKIQRTERGDSAVYLCASSPQSNTEAFFGQGTRLTVV.

The chain joins TRBV6-8 to TRBJ1-6; tentative D call: TRBD1 (6 bases). Trimming left V 4 bases short and J 0 bases short, with 13 bases between. Germline V CDR1 and CDR2: MNHGY, SAAAGT. This CDR3 contains 17 residues. CDR3 loop: CASSSVGGSSYNSPLHF. The CDR3 DNA reads TGTGCCAGCAGTTCAGTAGGGGGAAGCTCCTATAATTCACCCCTCCACTTT.

About this clone: Within the sample, other DNA sequences also encode this same CDR3. This chain links TRBV7-2 with TRBJ2-2; D may be TRBD1 (6 bases). The CDR3 extends over 16 amino acids. The germline CDR1 and CDR2 sequences are SGHTA and FQGNSA. Trimming cost V 1 base and J 2 bases, with 11 bases left between them. The CDR3 sequence is CASSLGGQGNTGELFF. CDR3 coding DNA: TGTGCCAGCAGCTTAGGGGGGCAGGGAAACACCGGGGAGCTGTTTTTT.

This clone was recorded once. The DNA for the CDR3 is TGTGCCTGGAGCGGGGAGGGAAACACCATATATTTT. This translates into CAWSGEGNTIYF. The rearrangement uses TRBV30 and TRBJ1-3; D not certain. The V and J ends lost 3 bases and 4 bases respectively, with 7 bases between them. Germline lookup yields CDR1 GTSNPN and CDR2 SVGIG (reference sequence). The CDR3 has 12 amino acids.

This clone appeared once. This rearrangement joins TRBV18 to TRBJ2-5; 7 bases are shared with TRBD1. The ends lost 8 bases at V and 1 base at J; junction bases unmatched: 10. The CDR3 is 15 amino acids. Germline values: CDR1 KGHSH, CDR2 LQKENI. In DNA, the CDR3 is TGTGCCAGCCAACCGGGACAGCGGCGCCAAGAGACCCAGTACTTC. It codes for CASQPGQRRQETQYF.

The sample holds a few counts of this clone. The chain has TRBV29-1 and TRBJ1-1; D gene ambiguous. The V end lost 6 bases, the J end lost 1 base, and 9 bases lay between the germline ends. The V gene's germline CDR1 is SQVTM and CDR2 ANQGSEA. The CDR3 loop spans 12 amino acids. The CDR3 DNA sequence: TGCAGCGTCGGTCGGGGGAACACTGAAGCTTTCTTT. It encodes CSVGRGNTEAFF.

The CDR3 nucleotides are TGTGCCAGCTCACCTACGGGTTCCCAAGAGACCCAGTACTTC. It encodes CASSPTGSQETQYF. The V call is TRBV18, the J call TRBJ2-5, with D unclear. Germline CDR1 reads KGHSH; CDR2 reads LQKENI. Trimming cost V 3 bases and J 1 base, with 9 bases left between them. CDR3 size: 14 residues.

The genes are TRBV4-3 and TRBJ2-1; 9 bases map to TRBD1. The CDR3 sequence is 16 residues long. CDR1 LGHNA and CDR2 YSLEER come from the germline V gene. The V segment lost 4 bases and the J segment 2 bases; nucleotides outside the gene matches: 6. Written as DNA, the CDR3 is TGCGCCAGCAGCCCCCTGGACAGGGGCCCCTACAATGAGCAGTTCTTC. Protein product: CASSPLDRGPYNEQFF.

This CDR3 is CASSLDLAGVNEQFF. CDR3 DNA: TGTGCCAGCAGCTTAGACCTAGCGGGGGTCAATGAGCAGTTCTTC. The genes are TRBV11-3 and TRBJ2-1; 10 nucleotides line up with TRBD2. The germline CDR1 and CDR2 sequences are SGHNT and YENEEA. CDR3 length equals 15 residues. The J segment lost 6 bases and the V segment lost 0 bases, leaving 2 bases of the junction unmatched.

The chain recombines TRBV2 with TRBJ2-1, with D perhaps TRBD2 (5 bases). CDR3 length: 15 amino acids. The germline V gene has CDR1 SNHLY and CDR2 FYNNEI. With 6 bases removed from V and 2 bases from J, the gap between germline ends came to 14 bases. The CDR3 sequence is CASSRRQAAYNEQFF. The CDR3 coding sequence is TGTGCCAGCAGCCGGAGGCAGGCGGCCTACAATGAGCAGTTCTTC.

CDR3 nucleotides: TGTGCCAGCAGAAGCGGGGCACCCACAGATACGCAGTATTTT. Translating it yields CASRSGAPTDTQYF. This chain connects TRBV9 to TRBJ2-3, with TRBD2 identical over 7 bases. The CDR3 is 14 amino acids. V was pared by 5 bases and J by 2 bases, with 5 bases of the junction left unmatched. From germline, CDR1 is SGDLS and CDR2 YYNGEE.

The gene calls are TRBV4-3 and TRBJ2-7, with 9 bases that match TRBD1. This CDR3 spans 19 amino acids. V lost 0 bases to trimming and J lost 2 bases; unmatched junction nucleotides: 14. CDR1 and CDR2 (germline): LGHNA, YSLEER. Here the CDR3 DNA reads TGCGCCAGCAGCCAAGACTACCCGGCCGGGACAGGGTGGGCCTACGAGCAGTACTTC. Translation: CASSQDYPAGTGWAYEQYF.

This chain joins TRBV4-1 and TRBJ1-2; D gene uncertain. The CDR3 loop spans 14 amino acids. V lost 0 bases and J lost 8, with 13 bases in between. Germline-derived CDR1 and CDR2 are MGHRA and YSYEKL. The CDR3 DNA follows: TGCGCCAGCAGCCAAGAGGGCCTGCGCTTGGGCTACACCTTC. Its translation: CASSQEGLRLGYTF.

The chain couples TRBV7-9 to TRBJ2-7, with D possibly being TRBD1 (6 bases). The germline V gene has CDR1 SEHNR and CDR2 FQNEAQ (reference sequence). This CDR3 comprises 12 residues. With 4 bases removed from V and 6 bases from J, the gap between germline ends came to 10 bases. The DNA for the CDR3 is TGTGCCAGCAGCTCCGACAGGAGCGAGCAGTACTTC. Its protein product is CASSSDRSEQYF.

This chain links TRBV7-2 with TRBJ2-1; D is possibly TRBD2 (6 bases). Germline values: CDR1 SGHTA, CDR2 FQGNSA. V was shortened by 4 bases and J by 4 bases, with 17 bases between the two germline ends. This CDR3 region has 16 residues. The CDR3 spells CASSSERANSYNEQFF. CDR3 nucleotide sequence: TGTGCCAGCAGCTCCGAGCGGGCTAACTCTTACAATGAGCAGTTCTTC.